Here is one TCR beta chain with its context. Its specificity is not known. This sample stems from a study of Ad26.COV2.S vaccination and SARS-CoV-2 variants. Indicated treatment: about 20 received Ad26.COV2.S at low or high dose, single or two shots; 5 received placebo; per-sample allocation not given. All samples were drawn on day 63, counting from the first vaccine or placebo injection. Libraries were prepared by immunoSEQ multiplex PCR; TCRdb keeps only in-frame clonotypes and omits some of them. Among about 350,000 clones listed, roughly 89% were seen once. The study, taken as a whole, reports: Spike-specific TCR breadth was greater in vaccine than placebo recipients.

The CDR3 spans 15 residues. V trimming: 1 base; J trimming: 3 bases; junction bases outside the gene matches: 2. Per germline, CDR1 SGHKS and CDR2 YYEKEE (reference sequence). The origin of this receptor is a person between 18 and 59 years old who received the Ad26.COV2.S COVID-19 vaccine or a placebo. The chain links TRBV5-5 to TRBJ2-1; 9 bases map to TRBD1. The sample here was peripheral blood, taken in a trial of Ad26.COV2.S vaccine versus placebo. The CDR3 bases are TGTGCCAGCAGCTTGACAGGGGGCAGCTACAATGAGCAGTTCTTC. It translates to CASSLTGGSYNEQFF. Based on the CDR3 plus reference TRBV5-5 and TRBJ2-1, the full variable domain is DAGVTQSPTHLIKTRGQQVTLRCSPISGHKSVSWYQQVLGQGPQFIFQYYEKEERGRGNFPDRFSARQFPNYSSELNVNALLLGDSALYLCASSLTGGSYNEQFFGPGTRLTVL.